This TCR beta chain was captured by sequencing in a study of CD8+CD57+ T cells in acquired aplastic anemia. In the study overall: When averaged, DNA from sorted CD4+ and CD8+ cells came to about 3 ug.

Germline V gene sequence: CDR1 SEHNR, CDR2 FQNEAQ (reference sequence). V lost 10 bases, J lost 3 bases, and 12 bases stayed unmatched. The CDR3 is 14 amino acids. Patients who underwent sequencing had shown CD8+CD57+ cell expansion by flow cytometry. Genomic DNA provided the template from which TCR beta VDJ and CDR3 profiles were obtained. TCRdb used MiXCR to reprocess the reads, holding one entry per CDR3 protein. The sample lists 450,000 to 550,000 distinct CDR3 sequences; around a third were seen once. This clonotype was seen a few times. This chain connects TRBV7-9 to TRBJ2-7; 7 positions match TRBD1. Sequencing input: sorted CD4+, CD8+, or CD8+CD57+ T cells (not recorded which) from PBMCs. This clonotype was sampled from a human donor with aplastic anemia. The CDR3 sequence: CANRREGGVYEQYF. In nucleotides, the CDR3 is TGTGCCAACAGAAGAGAAGGGGGCGTCTACGAGCAGTACTTC.